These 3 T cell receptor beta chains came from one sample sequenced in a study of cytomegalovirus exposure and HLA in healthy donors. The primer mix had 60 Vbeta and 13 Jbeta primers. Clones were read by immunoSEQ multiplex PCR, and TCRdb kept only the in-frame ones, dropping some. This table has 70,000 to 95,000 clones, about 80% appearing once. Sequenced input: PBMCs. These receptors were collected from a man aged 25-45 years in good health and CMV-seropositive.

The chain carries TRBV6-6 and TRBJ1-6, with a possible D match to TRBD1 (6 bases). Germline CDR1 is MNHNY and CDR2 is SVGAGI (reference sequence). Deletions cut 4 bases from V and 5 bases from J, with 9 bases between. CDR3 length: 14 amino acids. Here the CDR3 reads CASSWGQNNSPLHF. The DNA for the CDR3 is TGTGCCAGCAGTTGGGGACAAAATAATTCACCCCTCCACTTT.

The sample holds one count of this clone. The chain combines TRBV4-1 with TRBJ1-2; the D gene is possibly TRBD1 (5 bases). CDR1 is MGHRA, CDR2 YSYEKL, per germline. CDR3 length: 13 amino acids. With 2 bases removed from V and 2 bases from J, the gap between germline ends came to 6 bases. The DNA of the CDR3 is TGCGCCAGCAGCCAAAACAGGAACTATGGCTACACCTTC. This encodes CASSQNRNYGYTF.

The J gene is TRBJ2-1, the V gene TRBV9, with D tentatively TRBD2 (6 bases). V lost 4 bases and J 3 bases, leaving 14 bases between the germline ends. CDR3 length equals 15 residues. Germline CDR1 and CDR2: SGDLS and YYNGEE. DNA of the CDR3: TGTGCCAGCAGCCCCACCCCGGGGGACTACAATGAGCAGTTCTTC. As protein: CASSPTPGDYNEQFF.